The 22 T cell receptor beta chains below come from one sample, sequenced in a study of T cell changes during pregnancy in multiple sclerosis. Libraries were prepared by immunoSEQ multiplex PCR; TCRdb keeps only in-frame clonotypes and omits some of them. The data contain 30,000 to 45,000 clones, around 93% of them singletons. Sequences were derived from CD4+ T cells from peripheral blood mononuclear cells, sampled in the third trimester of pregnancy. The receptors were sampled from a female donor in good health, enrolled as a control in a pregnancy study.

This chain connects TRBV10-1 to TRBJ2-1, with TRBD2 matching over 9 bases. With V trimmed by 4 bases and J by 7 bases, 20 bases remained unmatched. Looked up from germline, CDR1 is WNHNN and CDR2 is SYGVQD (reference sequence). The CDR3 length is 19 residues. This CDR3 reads CASSVNQDKEASGENEQFF. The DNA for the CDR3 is TGCGCCAGCAGTGTTAATCAGGACAAGGAGGCTAGCGGGGAAAATGAGCAGTTCTTC.

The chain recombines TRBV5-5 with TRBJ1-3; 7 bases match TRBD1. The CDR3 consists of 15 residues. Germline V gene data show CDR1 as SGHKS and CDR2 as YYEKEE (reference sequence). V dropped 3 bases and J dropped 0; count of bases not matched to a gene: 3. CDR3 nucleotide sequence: TGTGCCAGCAGCTCCGGGACAGTCTCTGGAAACACCATATATTTT. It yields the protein CASSSGTVSGNTIYF.

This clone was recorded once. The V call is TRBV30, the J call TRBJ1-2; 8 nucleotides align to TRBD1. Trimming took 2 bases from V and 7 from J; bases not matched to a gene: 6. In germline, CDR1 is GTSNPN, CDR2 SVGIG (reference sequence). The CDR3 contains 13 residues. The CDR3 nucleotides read TGTGCCTGGAGTAGGACAGGGAAGGGTGGCTACACCTTC. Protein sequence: CAWSRTGKGGYTF.

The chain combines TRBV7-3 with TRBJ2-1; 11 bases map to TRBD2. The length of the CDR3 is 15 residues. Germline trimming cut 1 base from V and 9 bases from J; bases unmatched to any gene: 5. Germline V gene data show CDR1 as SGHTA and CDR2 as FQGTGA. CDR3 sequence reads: CASSLRLAGGGEQFF. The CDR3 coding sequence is TGTGCCAGCAGCTTAAGGCTAGCGGGGGGCGGTGAGCAGTTCTTC.

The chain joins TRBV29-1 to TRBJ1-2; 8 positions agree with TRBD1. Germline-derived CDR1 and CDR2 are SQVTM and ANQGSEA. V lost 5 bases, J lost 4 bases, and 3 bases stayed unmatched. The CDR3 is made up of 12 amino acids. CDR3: CSVRTGPYGYTF. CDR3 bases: TGCAGCGTTCGGACAGGGCCCTATGGCTACACCTTC.

CDR3 loop: CASSPIDSSTEAFF. Here the CDR3 DNA reads TGTGCCAGCTCACCGATCGACAGCTCCACTGAAGCTTTCTTT. The chain carries TRBV18 and TRBJ1-1, with TRBD1 as a possible D gene (5 bases). Germline CDR1 KGHSH, CDR2 LQKENI. Between the trimmed V and J ends, which lost 3 bases and 4 bases, there was a span of 12 bases. This CDR3 is 14 amino acids long.

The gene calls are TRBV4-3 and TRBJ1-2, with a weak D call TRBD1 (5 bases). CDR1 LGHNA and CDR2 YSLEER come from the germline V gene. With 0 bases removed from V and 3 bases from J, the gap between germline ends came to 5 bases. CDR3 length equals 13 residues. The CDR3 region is CASSQETDYGYTF. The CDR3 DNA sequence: TGCGCCAGCAGCCAAGAGACAGACTATGGCTACACCTTC.

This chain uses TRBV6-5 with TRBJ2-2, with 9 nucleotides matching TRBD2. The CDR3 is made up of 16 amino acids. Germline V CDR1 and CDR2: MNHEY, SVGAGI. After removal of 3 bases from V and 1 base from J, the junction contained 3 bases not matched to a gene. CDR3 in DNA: TGTGCCAGCAGTTATGAAGCGGGGGGGAACACCGGGGAGCTGTTTTTT. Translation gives CASSYEAGGNTGELFF.

The CDR3 spells CASSQVKQGVGGYTF. The CDR3 DNA reads as TGTGCCAGCAGCCAAGTAAAACAGGGGGTGGGAGGCTACACCTTC. The chain combines TRBV4-2 with TRBJ1-2; 8 nucleotides line up with TRBD1. There are 15 residues in the CDR3. Unmatched junction bases numbered 9, after V lost 1 base and J lost 8 bases. The germline V gene has CDR1 LGHNA and CDR2 YNFKEQ.

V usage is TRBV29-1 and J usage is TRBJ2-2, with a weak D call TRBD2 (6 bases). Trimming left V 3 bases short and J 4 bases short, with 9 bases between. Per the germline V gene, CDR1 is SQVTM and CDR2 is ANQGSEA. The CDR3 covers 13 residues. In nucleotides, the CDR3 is TGCAGCGTTGATCGGGGACTCACCGGGGAGCTGTTTTTT. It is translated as CSVDRGLTGELFF.

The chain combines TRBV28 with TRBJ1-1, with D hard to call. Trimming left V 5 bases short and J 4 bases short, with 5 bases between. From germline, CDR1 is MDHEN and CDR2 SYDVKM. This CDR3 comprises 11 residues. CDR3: CASSRGTEAFF. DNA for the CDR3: TGTGCCAGCAGTAGAGGCACTGAAGCTTTCTTT.

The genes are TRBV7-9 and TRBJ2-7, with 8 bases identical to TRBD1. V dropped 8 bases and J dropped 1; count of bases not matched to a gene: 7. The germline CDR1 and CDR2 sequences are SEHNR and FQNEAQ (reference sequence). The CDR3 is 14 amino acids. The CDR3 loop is CASSKGTGSYEQYF. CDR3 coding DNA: TGTGCCAGCTCGAAGGGGACAGGTTCCTACGAGCAGTACTTC.

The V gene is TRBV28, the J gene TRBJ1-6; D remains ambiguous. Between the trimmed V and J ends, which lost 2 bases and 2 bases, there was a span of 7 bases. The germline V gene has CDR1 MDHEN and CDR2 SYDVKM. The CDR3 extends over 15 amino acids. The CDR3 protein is CASSLVSPYNSPLHF. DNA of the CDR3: TGTGCCAGCAGTTTAGTGAGTCCCTATAATTCACCCCTCCACTTT.

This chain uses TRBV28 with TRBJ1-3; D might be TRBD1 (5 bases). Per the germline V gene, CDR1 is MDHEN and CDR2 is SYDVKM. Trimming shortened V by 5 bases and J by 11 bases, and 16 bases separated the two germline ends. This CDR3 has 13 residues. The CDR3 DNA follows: TGTGCCAGCAGTCTAGGACGGACATCTCCCATATATTTT. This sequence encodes CASSLGRTSPIYF.

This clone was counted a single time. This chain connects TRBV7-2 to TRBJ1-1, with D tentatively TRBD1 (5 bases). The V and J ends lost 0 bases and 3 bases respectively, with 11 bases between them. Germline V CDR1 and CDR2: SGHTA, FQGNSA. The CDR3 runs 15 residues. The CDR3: CASSLALGPYTEAFF. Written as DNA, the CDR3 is TGTGCCAGCAGCTTAGCTCTGGGGCCTTACACTGAAGCTTTCTTT.

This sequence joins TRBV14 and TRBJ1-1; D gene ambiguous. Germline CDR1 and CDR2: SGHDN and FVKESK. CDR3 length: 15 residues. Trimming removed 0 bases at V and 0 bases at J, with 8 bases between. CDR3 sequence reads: CASSQDGRLNTEAFF. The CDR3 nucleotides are TGTGCCAGCAGCCAAGATGGCAGATTGAACACTGAAGCTTTCTTT.

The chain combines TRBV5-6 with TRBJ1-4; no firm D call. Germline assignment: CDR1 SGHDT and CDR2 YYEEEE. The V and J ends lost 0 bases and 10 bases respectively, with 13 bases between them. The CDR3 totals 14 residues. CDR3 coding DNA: TGTGCCAGCAGCTTGGCCGAGGGCCGCGGAAAACTGTTTTTT. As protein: CASSLAEGRGKLFF.

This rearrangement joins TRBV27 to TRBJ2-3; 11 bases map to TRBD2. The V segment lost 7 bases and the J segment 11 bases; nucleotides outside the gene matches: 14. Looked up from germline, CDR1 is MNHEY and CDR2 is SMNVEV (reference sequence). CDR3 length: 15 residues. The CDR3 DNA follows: TGTGCCAGCATTGAGGCTAGCGGGGGGTTTCGGAGGCAGTATTTT. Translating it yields CASIEASGGFRRQYF.

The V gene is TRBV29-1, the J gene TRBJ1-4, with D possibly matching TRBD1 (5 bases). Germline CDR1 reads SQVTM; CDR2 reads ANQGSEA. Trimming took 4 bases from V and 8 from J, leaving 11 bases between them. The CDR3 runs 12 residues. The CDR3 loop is CSVAGGREKLFF. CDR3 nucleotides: TGCAGCGTTGCGGGGGGTCGGGAAAAACTGTTTTTT.

Here the CDR3 DNA reads TGTGCCAGCAGTGAGGGCGGGGCAATCGAGCAGTACTTC. Protein: CASSEGGAIEQYF. The V and J genes are TRBV2 and TRBJ2-5; perhaps TRBD2 as D (6 bases). The assigned J gene may be wrong: the sequence end matches TRBJ2-7 better. In germline, CDR1 is SNHLY, CDR2 FYNNEI. This CDR3 has 13 amino acids.

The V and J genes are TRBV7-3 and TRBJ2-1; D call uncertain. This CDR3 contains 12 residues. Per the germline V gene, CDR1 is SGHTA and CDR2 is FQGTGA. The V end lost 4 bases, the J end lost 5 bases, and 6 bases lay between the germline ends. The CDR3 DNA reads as TGTGCCAGCAGCTCCCCCAACAATGAGCAGTTCTTC. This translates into CASSSPNNEQFF.

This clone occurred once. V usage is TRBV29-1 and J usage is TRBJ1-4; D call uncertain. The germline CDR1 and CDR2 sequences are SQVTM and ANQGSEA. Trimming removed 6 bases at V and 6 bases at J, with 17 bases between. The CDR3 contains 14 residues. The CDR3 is CSVFLREADEKLFF. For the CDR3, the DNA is TGCAGCGTATTCCTGAGGGAGGCGGATGAAAAACTGTTTTTT.